This entry is about one TCR beta chain. This record comes from a study of T cell responses to AZD1222 COVID-19 vaccine. V was trimmed by 2 bases and J by 6 bases, leaving 10 bases between them. The CDR3 runs 13 residues. From germline, CDR1 is KGHSH and CDR2 LQKENI. The protocol was immunoSEQ multiplex PCR, while the TCRdb copy is restricted to in-frame clones and leaves out a portion. The sample has about 72,000 clones; around 86% are singletons. The V and J genes are TRBV18 and TRBJ1-1, with D perhaps TRBD1 (5 bases). The input for sequencing was peripheral blood, taken on day 0 of AZD1222 vaccination. This TCR was sampled from an adult in good health. The CDR3 DNA reads as TGTGCCAGCTCACCAGGGCAGGGAGCTGAAGCTTTCTTT. It specifies CASSPGQGAEAFF.